A selection of T cell receptor beta chains follows, all from one sample in a study of blood T cell repertoires in COVID-19. Produced via immunoSEQ multiplex PCR; TCRdb's table is partial and in-frame only. The table records approximately 110,000 clones, about two thirds of them present only once. Input material: peripheral blood. These receptors were obtained from a human donor with acute or convalescent COVID-19. The donor label of this sample is uncertain. Each CDR3 is given with its conserved first and last residue. The D gene is left open where the match is weak. The size of a clone is reported for some rows only, either as once, few or many, or as a class for expanded clones.

j_call v_call clone_size d_call cdr3_aa cdr3_nt
TRBJ1-1 TRBV30 NA NA CAWRFGRGRATEAFF TGTGCCTGGAGGTTTGGGCGGGGGCGCGCCACTGAAGCTTTCTTT
TRBJ1-2 TRBV5-1 NA NA CASSLDSGGFAYGYTF TGCGCCAGCAGCTTGGATTCGGGAGGGTTTGCCTATGGCTACACCTTC
TRBJ2-7 TRBV2 few NA CASSVSSYEQYF TGTGCCAGCAGTGTGAGCTCCTACGAGCAGTACTTC
TRBJ2-3 TRBV2 NA TRBD2 CASSNSGGAYTDTQYF TGTGCCAGCAGTAATAGCGGGGGGGCTTACACAGATACGCAGTATTTT
TRBJ2-1 TRBV28 NA TRBD2 CASSPLQRGGMNEQFF TGTGCCAGCAGTCCCCTGCAGCGGGGGGGGATGAATGAGCAGTTCTTC
TRBJ2-1 TRBV28 NA NA CASSSGGPSYNEQFF TGTGCCAGCAGTTCGGGGGGCCCCTCCTACAATGAGCAGTTCTTC
TRBJ1-5 TRBV9 NA NA CASSPGDILGPQHF TGTGCCAGCAGCCCCGGGGACATCCTGGGGCCCCAGCATTTT
TRBJ2-2 TRBV27 NA TRBD2 CASSLVLPGGTGELFF TGTGCCAGCAGTTTAGTTCTCCCGGGGGGCACCGGGGAGCTGTTTTTT
TRBJ1-3 TRBV11-2 few NA CASSLRRLEDTIYF TGTGCCAGCAGCTTAAGACGGCTCGAGGACACCATATATTTT
TRBJ2-2 TRBV6-1 NA NA CASSEAQTLTGELFF TGTGCCAGCAGTGAAGCGCAGACACTCACCGGGGAGCTGTTTTTT
TRBJ1-2 TRBV2 NA TRBD1 CASSWTGANYGYTF TGTGCCAGCAGCTGGACAGGGGCGAACTATGGCTACACCTTC
TRBJ1-2 TRBV29-1 NA NA CSVRTVNYGYTF TGCAGCGTTCGGACTGTTAACTATGGCTACACCTTC
TRBJ1-2 TRBV7-8 NA NA CASSDTQGYGYTF TGTGCCAGCAGCGATACACAGGGCTATGGCTACACCTTC
TRBJ2-3 TRBV9 NA TRBD2 CASSFSGGAADTQYF TGTGCCAGCAGTTTCAGCGGGGGGGCAGCAGATACGCAGTATTTT
TRBJ1-5 TRBV20-1 NA TRBD1 CSASTDRASTSNQPQHF TGCAGTGCTAGTACGGACAGGGCCTCGACGAGCAATCAGCCCCAGCATTTT
TRBJ2-2 TRBV15 NA TRBD2 CATSRESAAGGPNGELFF TGTGCCACCAGCAGAGAAAGTGCGGCGGGGGGGCCGAACGGGGAGCTGTTTTTT
TRBJ2-1 TRBV7-8 NA NA CASSLEGGDTNEQFF TGTGCCAGCAGCTTAGAAGGGGGTGACACCAATGAGCAGTTCTTC
TRBJ1-2 TRBV27 NA NA CASSLGWGGSYTF TGTGCCAGCAGTTTAGGCTGGGGGGGTAGCTACACCTTC
TRBJ2-3 TRBV2 NA TRBD1 CASSQGDSNTDTQYF TGTGCCAGCAGCCAAGGGGACAGTAACACAGATACGCAGTATTTT
TRBJ2-2 TRBV11-2 NA NA CASSLVGLNTGELFF TGTGCCAGCAGCTTAGTGGGCCTAAACACCGGGGAGCTGTTTTTT
TRBJ1-2 TRBV18 NA TRBD1 CASSPPGTGVYGYTF TGTGCCAGCTCACCACCCGGGACAGGGGTCTATGGCTACACCTTC
TRBJ2-5 TRBV28 few TRBD1 CASSRRTGGLKETQYF TGTGCCAGCAGTAGGCGGACAGGGGGTTTAAAAGAGACCCAGTACTTC
TRBJ2-5 TRBV7-9 NA NA CASSLVSLGPGGFQETQYF TGTGCCAGCAGCTTAGTTTCCCTGGGGCCGGGTGGGTTCCAAGAGACCCAGTACTTC
TRBJ1-6 TRBV6-4 once TRBD1 CASSGSPDRNSPLHF TGTGCCAGCAGTGGTTCTCCGGACAGGAATTCACCCCTCCACTTT
TRBJ1-2 TRBV15 NA NA CATSRGGGNYGYTF TGTGCCACCAGCAGAGGAGGAGGGAACTATGGCTACACCTTC
TRBJ1-1 TRBV27 NA NA CASSSPYGTGRKAFF TGTGCCAGCAGCTCGCCTTACGGGACGGGGAGGAAAGCTTTCTTT
TRBJ2-3 TRBV18 NA NA CASSPPGVGWSTDTQYF TGTGCCAGCTCACCACCCGGGGTCGGGTGGAGCACAGATACGCAGTATTTT
TRBJ2-7 TRBV6-5 NA TRBD1 CASSYWSGGDYEQYF TGTGCCAGCAGTTACTGGTCAGGGGGAGACTACGAGCAGTACTTC
TRBJ2-2 TRBV11-2 NA NA CASSLIAAGELFF TGTGCCAGCAGCTTAATAGCTGCCGGGGAGCTGTTTTTT
TRBJ2-3 TRBV11-2 NA NA CASSLSNRASDTQYF TGTGCCAGCAGCTTATCCAACAGGGCCTCGGATACGCAGTATTTT
TRBJ2-2 TRBV18 NA NA CASSPSVTGELFF TGTGCCAGCTCACCATCAGTCACCGGGGAGCTGTTTTTT
TRBJ1-5 TRBV19 NA TRBD1 CASSPGTGGWSNQPQHF TGTGCCAGTAGCCCCGGGACAGGGGGTTGGAGCAATCAGCCCCAGCATTTT
TRBJ2-6 TRBV6-1 many NA CASSEEGHRISGANVLTF TGTGCCAGCAGTGAAGAGGGACACCGAATCTCTGGGGCCAACGTCCTGACTTTC
TRBJ2-7 TRBV6-5 many TRBD1 CASSRDRAGYEQYF TGTGCCAGCAGCCGGGACAGGGCCGGTTACGAGCAGTACTTC
TRBJ2-5 TRBV28 NA NA CASSPEGPYVETQYF TGTGCCAGCAGCCCGGAGGGCCCCTACGTGGAGACCCAGTACTTC
TRBJ2-5 TRBV5-4 once TRBD1 CASSLQGGDLETQYF TGTGCCAGCAGCTTGCAAGGGGGCGATTTGGAGACCCAGTACTTC
TRBJ2-3 TRBV7-9 NA TRBD1 CASSSRTGFADTQYF TGTGCCAGCAGCTCCCGGACAGGGTTTGCAGATACGCAGTATTTT
TRBJ2-1 TRBV3-1/TRBV3-2 NA NA CASSQDLGQGINNEQFF TGTGCCAGCAGCCAAGATCTCGGCCAGGGAATTAACAATGAGCAGTTCTTC
TRBJ1-1 TRBV24-1 NA TRBD1 CATSDLGLRDRGFCAFF TGTGCCACCAGTGATTTGGGCCTTCGGGACAGGGGTTTCTGCGCTTTCTTT
TRBJ1-4 TRBV28 NA NA CASSPSRHLGKLFF TGTGCCAGCAGTCCTTCGCGCCATCTTGGAAAACTGTTTTTT
TRBJ1-6 TRBV11-2 once TRBD1 CASSSYRGLGSPLHF TGTGCCAGCAGCTCCTACAGGGGGCTAGGTTCACCCCTCCACTTT
TRBJ2-7 TRBV6-5 NA TRBD1 CASSSGTGGGEQYF TGTGCCAGCAGCTCCGGGACAGGGGGTGGCGAGCAGTACTTC
TRBJ2-3 TRBV10-3 NA NA CALGAAGGTDTQYF TGTGCCCTGGGGGCGGCTGGAGGCACAGATACGCAGTATTTT
TRBJ2-1 TRBV5-1 NA NA CASSLGQTYNEQFF TGCGCCAGCAGCTTGGGACAGACCTACAATGAGCAGTTCTTC
TRBJ1-3 TRBV2 NA NA CASSGSSLSGNTIYF TGTGCCAGCAGTGGCTCAAGCCTCTCTGGAAACACCATATATTTT
TRBJ1-2 TRBV10-3 NA TRBD1 CAIRGQGDSNYGYTF TGTGCCATCAGGGGACAGGGCGATTCTAACTATGGCTACACCTTC
TRBJ1-2 TRBV9 NA TRBD1 CASSVESGTGYGYTF TGTGCCAGCAGCGTAGAGTCCGGGACAGGGTACGGCTACACCTTC
TRBJ2-3 TRBV27 few TRBD1 CASSFRPARTGIDTQYF TGTGCCAGCAGTTTTCGACCGGCTCGGACAGGGATAGATACGCAGTATTTT
TRBJ1-1 TRBV7-8 NA NA CASSLAPGQGKKNTEAFF TGTGCCAGCAGCTTAGCTCCGGGACAAGGAAAGAAGAACACTGAAGCTTTCTTT
TRBJ1-2 TRBV7-9 NA TRBD1 CASSPGDRETYGYTF TGTGCCAGCAGCCCCGGGGACAGGGAGACATATGGCTACACCTTC
TRBJ2-2 TRBV30 NA NA CAWSPRSGELFF TGTGCCTGGAGTCCCAGGTCCGGGGAGCTGTTTTTT
TRBJ1-3 TRBV5-1 once NA CASSPSSFTSGNTIYF TGCGCCAGCAGCCCTTCCAGTTTTACCTCTGGAAACACCATATATTTT
TRBJ1-3 TRBV5-5 many NA CASSSRTPGNTIYF TGTGCCAGCAGCTCTAGGACACCTGGAAACACCATATATTTT
TRBJ2-1 TRBV24-1 few TRBD2 CATSDPGLAGGRDNEQFF TGTGCCACCAGTGACCCGGGACTAGCGGGGGGGCGGGACAATGAGCAGTTCTTC
TRBJ2-3 TRBV19 NA TRBD1 CASSPPLGTGPADTQYF TGTGCCAGTAGTCCCCCCCTCGGGACAGGGCCCGCAGATACGCAGTATTTT
TRBJ1-5 TRBV2 NA NA CAREGADNFSNQPQHF TGTGCCAGGGAAGGGGCAGACAACTTTAGCAATCAGCCCCAGCATTTT
TRBJ1-2 TRBV2 NA NA CASSVGGPNYGYTF TGTGCCAGCAGTGTAGGCGGTCCTAACTATGGCTACACCTTC